This T cell receptor (beta chain) was sequenced during a study of OX40 agonist ivuxolimab in advanced cancers. Findings and caveats of the study: The specificity for antigen of the expanded peripheral T cells was not determined. CD8+ T cells (on average) carried more expanded clones than CD4+ T cells. The CD4+ and CD8+ T cells in the blood had expanded clonally by week 6 at 0.1 to 3.0 mg/kg.

Of note for this clone: The antigen is unknown.

Measured with immunoSEQ multiplex PCR; TCRdb has only the in-frame clones, and not every one. The sample gives 90,000 to 100,000 clones, 75% to 90% of which show up once; roughly 0.8% is in the top ten. The sampling schedule covered blood at baseline, cycle 4 day 1, and cycle 7 day 1. V was clipped by 2 bases and J by 5 bases, with 16 bases between them. Germline lookup yields CDR1 WNHNN and CDR2 SYGVQD (reference sequence). This CDR3 region has 16 residues. The genes are TRBV10-1 and TRBJ2-1; unclear D gene. This sample comprised CD4+ or CD8+ T cells sorted from blood, obtained in a trial of the OX40 agonist ivuxolimab. This receptor was taken from an adult with an advanced solid tumor such as melanoma, head and neck, liver or kidney cancer. The CDR3 spells CASSERKKWSDNEQFF. The CDR3 DNA is TGCGCCAGCAGTGAGAGGAAAAAGTGGTCCGACAATGAGCAGTTCTTC.